This paragraph covers one T cell receptor beta chain sequence. The antigen is not known. The data originate from a study of OX40 agonist ivuxolimab in advanced cancers. For the study at large: An agonistic anti-OX40 (CD134) antibody, ivuxolimab, was used to treat the patients.

Study-wide points: There were also nonresponders showing low normalized T-cell clonal expansion. On average, CD8+ T cells showed a greater number of expanded clones than CD4+.

This CDR3 spans 14 amino acids. Trimming removed 4 bases from V and 6 bases from J, with 14 bases in between. Germline CDR1 and CDR2: MRHNA and SNTAGT. TCRdb's copy holds only in-frame clones and misses some; the assay was immunoSEQ multiplex PCR. The sample carries around 56,000 clones, approximately 89% recorded once. This sequence joins TRBV6-4 and TRBJ2-3; D is perhaps TRBD2 (5 bases). Material: CD4+ or CD8+ T cells sorted from blood, obtained in a trial of the OX40 agonist ivuxolimab. The clonotype was recovered from an adult with an advanced solid tumor such as melanoma, head and neck, liver or kidney cancer. The CDR3 region is CASSAGHRGDTQYF. CDR3 in DNA: TGTGCCAGCAGTGCCGGCCACAGAGGGGATACGCAGTATTTT.